The next 14 T cell receptor beta chains were all read from a single sample in a study of blood T cells in healthy people across ages. With a J-beta primer mix and a sample-barcoded 5' primer, a second PCR ran roughly 6 to 11 cycles. TCRdb passed the 5' RACE reads through MiXCR, listing each CDR3 protein once. The table has over 1,200,000 distinct CDR3 sequences, roughly 64% seen once. Source material: blood. These receptor sequences come from a man between 18 and 29 years old in good health.

This clonotype turned up a few times. The J gene is TRBJ2-3, the V gene TRBV4-1; D not certain. Per germline, CDR1 MGHRA and CDR2 YSYEKL. The length of the CDR3 is 15 residues. Trimming shortened V by 6 bases and J by 2 bases, and 15 bases separated the two germline ends. CDR3 in amino acids: CASRPGPQVTDTQYF. For the CDR3, the DNA is TGCGCCAGCAGACCCGGACCTCAGGTCACAGATACGCAGTATTTT.

Details on this clonotype: One base away lies a much larger clone, so this may be a sequencing read error. This chain joins TRBV20-1 and TRBJ2-7; tentatively, D is TRBD1 or TRBD2 (6 bases each). Germline V gene sequence: CDR1 DFQATT, CDR2 SNEGSKA (reference sequence). This CDR3 spans 14 amino acids. Trimming left V 6 bases short and J 7 bases short, with 22 bases between. The DNA for the CDR3 is TGCAGTGCCGGAGGGGGTTCGAATTTCAATGAGCAGTACTTC. Residues: CSAGGGSNFNEQYF.

As for this clonotype: The junction departs from germline at one end; a sequencing error may be responsible. This chain joins TRBV10-3 and TRBJ2-7; 7 nucleotides line up with TRBD1. CDR3 length equals 13 residues. Germline CDR1 ENHRY, CDR2 SYGVKD. CDR3 protein: CTISGQESYEQYF. In DNA form, the CDR3 reads TGTACCATCAGCGGACAGGAGTCCTACGAGCAGTACTTC.

V gene TRBV9 combines with J gene TRBJ1-3; possibly TRBD1 for D (6 bases). The ends were cut back, 3 bases at V and 5 bases at J, with 9 bases in the middle. Per germline, CDR1 SGDLS and CDR2 YYNGEE. The CDR3 totals 13 residues. CDR3 nucleotides: TGTGCCAGCAGCGAGGGGGGCCGAAACACCATATATTTT. It specifies CASSEGGRNTIYF.

The rearrangement joins TRBV7-8 to TRBJ1-1; 8 bases align to TRBD1. The CDR3 is 14 residues long. With 5 bases clipped from V and 0 bases from J, the junction kept 2 bases outside the gene matches. CDR1 and CDR2 (germline): SGHVS, FQNEAQ. This chain's CDR3 is CASSRQGMNTEAFF. The CDR3 DNA is TGTGCCAGCAGCCGACAGGGGATGAACACTGAAGCTTTCTTT.

This rearrangement joins TRBV7-2 to TRBJ2-1; 8 bases are a match to TRBD2. This CDR3 spans 17 amino acids. V lost 5 bases to trimming and J lost 6 bases; unmatched junction nucleotides: 15. The germline gives CDR1 SGHTA, CDR2 FQGNSA. DNA for the CDR3: TGTGCCAGCAGCGGGCTCCGGGGCGGGGGGAAAAGCAATGAGCAGTTCTTC. Translating it yields CASSGLRGGGKSNEQFF.

The chain uses TRBV5-1 and TRBJ2-5; tentative D call: TRBD2 (6 bases). The CDR3 totals 14 residues. Per germline, CDR1 SGHRS and CDR2 YFSETQ. Trimming cost V 3 bases and J 11 bases, with 20 bases left between them. CDR3 bases: TGCGCCAGCAGCTCGGACCTCCCTAGCGATGAGCAGTACTTC. This translates into CASSSDLPSDEQYF.

The genes are TRBV4-1 and TRBJ1-2, with D unclear. There are 13 residues in the CDR3. Germline V gene lookup returns CDR1 MGHRA and CDR2 YSYEKL. V was shortened by 4 bases and J by 8 bases, with 14 bases between the two germline ends. Here the CDR3 DNA reads TGCGCCAGCAGCCGCATATATCGTGGGGGCTACACCTTC. This translates into CASSRIYRGGYTF.

A note on this clonotype: One end of the junction varies from germline; a read error may be responsible. The V and J genes are TRBV7-2 and TRBJ1-4; D remains unclear. This CDR3 has 13 residues. Germline V CDR1 and CDR2: SGHTA, FQGNSA. This CDR3 reads CASSLAHDEKLFF. As DNA, the CDR3 is TGTGCCAGCAGTTTAGCCCATGATGAAAAACTGTTTTTT.

The chain recombines TRBV4-1 with TRBJ2-5, with 12 nucleotides matching TRBD2. Gene TRBJ2-7 matches the end of the DNA better, so the J call may be wrong. CDR3 length equals 15 residues. The germline gives CDR1 MGHRA, CDR2 YSYEKL. CDR3 coding DNA: TGCGCCAGCAGCCGGATCGGACTAGCGGGGAACGAGCAGTACTTC. It specifies CASSRIGLAGNEQYF.

CDR3: CASSESIPGNQPQHF. In DNA form, the CDR3 reads TGTGCCAGCAGTGAATCGATTCCTGGGAATCAGCCCCAGCATTTT. The chain couples TRBV6-1 to TRBJ1-5; D gene unclear. Germline CDR1 MNHNS, CDR2 SASEGT. The V end lost 2 bases, the J end lost 4 bases, and 12 bases lay between the germline ends. This CDR3 has 15 amino acids.

The rearrangement links TRBV5-1 to TRBJ1-1; D ambiguous. Germline CDR1 SGHRS, CDR2 YFSETQ. V lost 2 bases and J lost 6, with 14 bases in between. The CDR3 consists of 14 residues. The CDR3 loop is CASSFADHLAEAFF. CDR3 nucleotide sequence: TGCGCCAGCAGCTTCGCGGACCATTTGGCTGAAGCTTTCTTT.

V is TRBV20-1 and J is TRBJ2-3, with D perhaps TRBD2 (6 bases). CDR1 is DFQATT, CDR2 SNEGSKA, per germline (reference sequence). V lost 1 base, J lost 6 bases, and 14 bases lay in between. The CDR3 has 14 residues. CDR3 sequence: CSARAGLTTDTQYF. As DNA, the CDR3 is TGCAGTGCTAGAGCGGGACTCACAACTGATACGCAGTATTTT.

This clonotype was seen a single time. The rearrangement uses TRBV3-1 and TRBJ2-4, with 9 bases fitting TRBD1. The germline gives CDR1 LGHDT, CDR2 YNNKEL (reference sequence). J gave up 14 bases and V 0 bases, and 5 bases lay outside the gene matches. The CDR3 consists of 13 residues. The CDR3 nucleotides are TGTGCCAGCAGCCAAGACCCCGGACAGGGGAAGTACTTC. The encoded protein is CASSQDPGQGKYF.